This T cell receptor beta chain was profiled in a study of OX40 agonist ivuxolimab in advanced cancers. In terms of the full investigation: Ivuxolimab was an agonistic, fully human IgG2 monoclonal antibody directed against OX40 (CD134), a costimulatory receptor. Intravenous ivuxolimab was administered to patients every 2 weeks at six dose levels: 0.01, 0.1, 0.3, 1.5, 3 and 10 mg/kg. Of the 50 or so patients in dose escalation, about 20 had hepatocellular carcinoma, about 15 had melanoma, 9 had renal cell carcinoma and 9 had head and neck cancer. In the dose-escalation cohort, around four fifths of patients were male, and the mean age was roughly 60 years with a range of roughly 20 to 79. Patients were allowed to have had prior anti-PD-1, anti-PD-L1 or anti-CTLA-4 therapy, and approximately 40% of the dose-escalation patients had been treated with checkpoint inhibitors. Partial responses were achieved by three dose-escalation patients, of whom one had hepatocellular carcinoma and two had cutaneous melanoma. The purpose of peripheral TCRbeta sequencing was to test whether ivuxolimab changed TCR sequence diversity and led to clonal T-cell expansion. The monotherapy dose-escalation portion (N ≈ 52 patients) of the phase I ivuxolimab trial is reported in the paper.

The germline V gene provides CDR1 SGHTA and CDR2 FQGTGA. Here V drops 3 bases and J drops 2 bases, and the junction holds 0 bases not matched to any gene. Reading from cysteine to phenylalanine, the CDR3 counts 15 amino acids. The entry retains the CDR3 DNA only, 45 bases that are in frame from base 1. Genomic DNA was extracted from sorted cells for sequencing of the TCRbeta CDR3 region. The immunoSEQ Assay was used for sequencing of TCRbeta CDR3 regions. Sourced from immuneACCESS, this table was stored by TCRdb with only in-frame sequences that have V and J called. A share of the clones is absent; for the studies checked, an unresolved V gene accounts for under half, and the remainder has no known explanation. For this sample there are 77,000 or so clones; more than 65% appear just once. Approximately 5% of the sample is taken by the ten largest. This clone was counted a few times. The target of this receptor is not known. No per-base quality is available; no much larger clone lies one base away.

Results and caveats for the whole study, not just this receptor: Which antigens the clonally expanded peripheral T cells were specific for was not determined. After ivuxolimab, more expanded clones were found on average in CD8+ T cells than in CD4+ T cells. Low levels of normalized T-cell clonal expansion were also seen in some nonresponding patients. Clonal expansion of both CD4+ and CD8+ blood T cells was observed from baseline to week 6 at doses 0.1 to 3.0 mg/kg. In partial responders in the 0.1-3.0 mg/kg groups, normalized peripheral clonal expansion was found to be among the lowest, especially among CD8+ T cells.

The trial excluded patients who had a history of autoimmune disease or were on systemic immunosuppression. In every dose cohort, peripheral blood was drawn for TCR sequencing at baseline, cycle 4 day 1, and cycle 7 day 1. Samples came from an open-label, multicenter, first-in-human phase I dose-escalation trial of ivuxolimab. The trial enrolled adults with locally advanced or metastatic head and neck squamous cell, hepatocellular, melanoma or renal cell carcinoma. CD4+ and CD8+ T cells were sorted separately from peripheral blood before TCR sequencing. The chain couples TRBV7-3 to TRBJ2-6; 8 central bases correspond to TRBD1. The receptor comes from an adult with an advanced solid tumor such as melanoma, head and neck, liver or kidney cancer. The sequenced sample was CD4+ or CD8+ T cells sorted from blood, obtained in a trial of the OX40 agonist ivuxolimab. Read as DNA, the sequence is TGTGCCAGCAGCTTGGACAGGGCTGGGGCCAACGTCCTGACTTTC. It translates to CASSLDRAGANVLTF.